The rows below give T cell receptor beta chains drawn from one sample of a study of blood T cells in healthy people across ages. TCRdb ran MiXCR on the 5' RACE reads and lists one entry per CDR3 protein. Among about 1.8 million distinct CDR3 sequences listed, roughly 52% were seen once. The material sequenced was blood. The receptor set was obtained from a woman in her 40s in good health. The CDR3 runs from the conserved cysteine through the conserved F or W. D genes are given only for firm matches. The size field is filled for only some rows; it gives once, few, many or a size class.

-	TRBJ2-7	-	TRBV18	TGTGCCAGCTCACGTGTCGACCCTTCGGTCGATGAGCAGTACTTC	CASSRVDPSVDEQYF
once	TRBJ2-5	TRBD1	TRBV4-2	TGTGCCAGCAGCCAATGGACAGGGGACGAAGAGACCCAGTACTTC	CASSQWTGDEETQYF
-	TRBJ2-7	TRBD1	TRBV6-5	TGTGCCAGCAGTTACGTGGGGACAGGGGCGTCGGTCGAGCAGTACTTC	CASSYVGTGASVEQYF
few	TRBJ2-5	TRBD2	TRBV12-3/TRBV12-4	TGTGCCAGCAGGCGTACTAGCGGGGGGGCCACAGAGACCCAGTACTTC	CASRRTSGGATETQYF
-	TRBJ2-3	-	TRBV9	TGTGCCAGCGACAGGTACACAGATACGCAGTATTTT	CASDRYTDTQYF
-	TRBJ2-3	TRBD1	TRBV5-6	TGTGCCAGCACCCCGGGATCTGCAGGGGGTAAAGATACGCAGTATTTT	CASTPGSAGGKDTQYF
few	TRBJ2-1	-	TRBV9	TGTGCCAGCAGCGTAGGAGGGGGGGACTATACCTACAATGAGCAGTTCTTC	CASSVGGGDYTYNEQFF
-	TRBJ2-1	-	TRBV5-1	TGCGCCAGCAGCTTGGCAGTCAAGGGTTCCTACAATGAGCAGTTCTTC	CASSLAVKGSYNEQFF
-	TRBJ2-1	TRBD1	TRBV3-1	TGTGCCAGCAGCCGACGGACAGGGGGCGGCTACAATGAGCAGTTCTTC	CASSRRTGGGYNEQFF
few	TRBJ2-7	-	TRBV7-2	TGTGCCAGCAGCTTAGACGCTGACGAGCAGTACTTC	CASSLDADEQYF
-	TRBJ2-5	-	TRBV19	TGTGCCAGTAGTATTAGCGTGGGAGAGACCCAGTACTTC	CASSISVGETQYF
few	TRBJ1-4	-	TRBV5-1	TGCGCCAGCAGCTTGGGCCCCCAAATAGCGGATGAAAAACTGTTTTTT	CASSLGPQIADEKLFF
-	TRBJ2-7	-	TRBV6-1	TGTGCCAGCAGTGATCACAGGCCCTGGATCGAGCAGTACTTC	CASSDHRPWIEQYF
-	TRBJ2-5	TRBD2	TRBV20-1	TGCAGTGCCAACCCGGGGAGGGAAAATGAGCAGTACTTC	CSANPGRENEQYF
-	TRBJ1-2	TRBD1	TRBV7-2	TGTGCCAGCAGCTTAACCAGGGGGGGGGCGCGGATCGGAGGCTACACCTTC	CASSLTRGGARIGGYTF
few	TRBJ2-6	-	TRBV27	TGTGCCAGCAGTCACACGGGCTCTGGGGCCAACGTCCTGACTTTC	CASSHTGSGANVLTF
-	TRBJ1-6	TRBD1	TRBV20-1	TGCAGTGCTAGAAGAGGGACAGGGGATAATTCACCCCTCCACTTT	CSARRGTGDNSPLHF
-	TRBJ2-3	TRBD1	TRBV7-8	TGTGCCAGTTTACAGGGGGTGGCAGATACGCAGTATTTT	CASLQGVADTQYF